This TCR beta chain was observed in a study of shared clonotypes between healthy human individuals. Findings and caveats of the study: Clonotype sharing among donors likely depends on sequencing depth.

Germline CDR1 MNHNS, CDR2 SASEGT. Deletions cut 4 bases from V and 5 bases from J, with 17 bases between. This CDR3 region has 15 residues. The genomic DNA of each subset was split evenly across several immunoSEQ plates. Source study methods: In the immunoSEQ data, sequences were junction-only and lacked quality scores, so filtering differed. TCRdb's copy holds only in-frame clones and misses some; the assay was immunoSEQ multiplex PCR. V and J calls and clone size are copied from that table; D and trimming were computed from the DNA. The table has hundreds of thousands of clones, around 79% seen once. Turning to this clone: Its target is unknown.

The source is a woman in her thirties or forties in good health. Some clones in this sample may be carry-over from other donors' samples. What was sequenced was PBMCs. The chain employs TRBV6-1 and TRBJ2-5; a weak D match, TRBD1 (6 bases). The DNA of the CDR3 is TGTGCCAGCAGTGCCTACAGGGAGTTACGGGAGACCCAGTACTTC. Amino acids: CASSAYRELRETQYF.